The clone carrying this T cell receptor beta chain was seen many times. Its antigen remains unknown. From RNA, the CDR3 regions of TCR beta chains were amplified and sequenced. The workflow started with a first-round RT-PCR run with HTBI primers and then moved on to a second-round multiplex PCR. TCRdb reanalysed the multiplex PCR reads using MiXCR and keeps one entry per CDR3 protein. The profile shows about 39,000 distinct CDR3 sequences, 50% of them singletons. This sample is part of a study of Graves' ophthalmopathy and Graves' hyperthyroidism. Study-wide findings and caveats: Ophthalmopathy progression prediction by the model yielded a sensitivity of approximately 71% and a specificity of roughly 72%. A model of 13 signatures distinguished ophthalmopathy from stable hyperthyroidism at approximately 90% sensitivity and 81.08% specificity.

Cases classed as stable hyperthyroidism had no ophthalmopathy within 18 months of follow-up. The starting material, about 9.5 ml of fresh peripheral blood, provided the PBMCs. The sequencing sample was made of peripheral blood. The source is an adult woman with stable Graves' hyperthyroidism.

The CDR3 region is CASTDDRDEKLFF. In DNA form, the CDR3 reads TGTGCCAGTACCGACGACCGGGATGAAAAACTGTTTTTT. This chain joins TRBV19 and TRBJ1-4; unclear D gene. Trimming cost V 7 bases and J 6 bases, with 12 bases left between them. Germline V CDR1 and CDR2: LNHDA, SQIVND (reference sequence). This CDR3 contains 13 residues.